This T cell receptor (beta chain) was captured by sequencing in a study of identical twins. Study-wide results and limits: Partly confounded zero-insertion analyses could result from invariant MAIT and iNKT cells. A lower insertion count was a feature of abundant cord blood beta clonotypes, with no such feature in memory repertoires. Among monozygotic twins, out-of-frame TCR alpha sharing exceeded what models predicted.

Template switching introduced a universal primer site, and the cDNA bore unique molecular identifiers. Using its own MiXCR run on the 5' RACE reads, TCRdb lists one record per CDR3 protein. Of about 690,000 distinct CDR3 sequences in the sample, 6.1% were seen once. There are 11 residues in the CDR3. From germline, CDR1 is MGHDK and CDR2 SYGVNS. Between the trimmed V and J ends, which lost 5 bases and 6 bases, there was a span of 7 bases. A note on this clonotype: The target antigen is unknown.

The specimen was naive T cells sorted from blood. The sequence was obtained from a man aged 18 to 30 in good health. This sequence joins TRBV25-1 and TRBJ1-2, with no clear D. DNA of the CDR3: TGTGCCAGCAGTCTCGGGCATGGCTACACCTTC. As protein: CASSLGHGYTF.